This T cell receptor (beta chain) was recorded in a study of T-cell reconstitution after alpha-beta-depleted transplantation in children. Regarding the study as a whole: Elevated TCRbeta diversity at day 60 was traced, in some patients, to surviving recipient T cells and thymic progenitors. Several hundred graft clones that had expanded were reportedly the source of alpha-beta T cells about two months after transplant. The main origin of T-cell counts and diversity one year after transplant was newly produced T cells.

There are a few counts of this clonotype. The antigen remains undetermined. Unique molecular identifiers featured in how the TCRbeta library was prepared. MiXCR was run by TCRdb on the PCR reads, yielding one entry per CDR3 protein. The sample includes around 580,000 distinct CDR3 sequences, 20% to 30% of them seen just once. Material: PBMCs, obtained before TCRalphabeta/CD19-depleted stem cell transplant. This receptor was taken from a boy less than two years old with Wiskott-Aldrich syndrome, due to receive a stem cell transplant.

CDR3: CAITPVKYSGNTIYF. The CDR3 nucleotides read TGTGCCATCACCCCAGTCAAATACTCTGGAAACACCATATATTTT. This chain links TRBV10-3 with TRBJ1-3; D not resolved. The CDR3 covers 15 residues. The V gene's germline CDR1 is ENHRY and CDR2 SYGVKD. V was trimmed by 7 bases and J by 0 bases, leaving 13 bases between them.